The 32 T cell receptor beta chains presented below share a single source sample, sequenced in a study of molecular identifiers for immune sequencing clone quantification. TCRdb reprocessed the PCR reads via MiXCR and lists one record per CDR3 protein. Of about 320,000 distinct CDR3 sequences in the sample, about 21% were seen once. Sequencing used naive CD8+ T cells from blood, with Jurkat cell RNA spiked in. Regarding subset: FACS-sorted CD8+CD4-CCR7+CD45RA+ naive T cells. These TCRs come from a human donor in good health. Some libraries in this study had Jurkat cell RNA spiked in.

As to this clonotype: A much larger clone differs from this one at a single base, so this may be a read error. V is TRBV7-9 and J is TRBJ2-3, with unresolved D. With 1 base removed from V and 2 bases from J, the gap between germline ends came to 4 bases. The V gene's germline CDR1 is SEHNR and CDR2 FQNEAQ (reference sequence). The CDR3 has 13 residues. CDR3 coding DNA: TGTGCCAGCAGCTTAGACGACACAGATACGCAGTATTTT. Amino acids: CASSLDDTDTQYF.

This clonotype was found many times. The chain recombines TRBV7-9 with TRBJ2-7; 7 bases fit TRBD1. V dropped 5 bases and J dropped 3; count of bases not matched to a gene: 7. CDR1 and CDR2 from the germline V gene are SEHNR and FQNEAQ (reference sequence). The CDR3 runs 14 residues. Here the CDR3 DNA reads TGTGCCAGCAGCGGACCGGGACAGTTCTACGAGCAGTACTTC. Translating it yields CASSGPGQFYEQYF.

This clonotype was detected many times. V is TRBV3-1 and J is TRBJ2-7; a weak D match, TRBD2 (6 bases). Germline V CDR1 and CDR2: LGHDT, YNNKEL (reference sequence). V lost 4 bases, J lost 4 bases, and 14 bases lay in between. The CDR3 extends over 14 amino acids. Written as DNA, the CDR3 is TGTGCCAGCAGCCTGGGGGGTTTTGCGTACGAGCAGTACTTC. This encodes CASSLGGFAYEQYF.

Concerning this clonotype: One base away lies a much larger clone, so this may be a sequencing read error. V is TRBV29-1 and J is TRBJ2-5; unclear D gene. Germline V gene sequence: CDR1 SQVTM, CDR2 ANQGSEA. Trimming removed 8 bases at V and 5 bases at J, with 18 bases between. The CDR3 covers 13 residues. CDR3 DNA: TGCAGCACTTACCGGCTTGGCACGGAGACCCAGTACTTC. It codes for CSTYRLGTETQYF.

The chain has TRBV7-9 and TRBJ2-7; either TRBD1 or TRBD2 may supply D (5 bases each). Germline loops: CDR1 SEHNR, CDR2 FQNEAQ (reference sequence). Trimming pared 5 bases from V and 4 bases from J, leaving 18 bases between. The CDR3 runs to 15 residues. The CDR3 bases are TGTGCCAGCAGCCCTGTAAACGGGGCACTATACGAGCAGTACTTC. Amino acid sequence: CASSPVNGALYEQYF.

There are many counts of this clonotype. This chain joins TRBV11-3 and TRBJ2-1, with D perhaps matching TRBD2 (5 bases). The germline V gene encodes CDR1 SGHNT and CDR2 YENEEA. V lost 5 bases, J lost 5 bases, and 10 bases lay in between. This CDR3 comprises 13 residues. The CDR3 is CASSPFGDNEQFF. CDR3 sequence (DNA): TGTGCCAGCAGCCCGTTCGGGGACAATGAGCAGTTCTTC.

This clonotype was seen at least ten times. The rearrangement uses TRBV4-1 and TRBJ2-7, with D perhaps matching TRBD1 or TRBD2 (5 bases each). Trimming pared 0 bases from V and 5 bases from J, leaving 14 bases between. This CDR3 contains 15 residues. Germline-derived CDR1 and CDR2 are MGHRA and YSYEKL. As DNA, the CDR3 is TGCGCCAGCAGCCAAGACAGGACTTGGGACCACGAGCAGTACTTC. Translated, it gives CASSQDRTWDHEQYF.

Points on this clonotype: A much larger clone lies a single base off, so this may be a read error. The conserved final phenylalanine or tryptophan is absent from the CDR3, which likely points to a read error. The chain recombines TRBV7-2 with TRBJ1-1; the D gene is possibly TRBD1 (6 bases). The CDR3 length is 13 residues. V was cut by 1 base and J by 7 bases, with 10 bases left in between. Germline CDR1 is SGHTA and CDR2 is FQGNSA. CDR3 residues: CASSLGGTNEAFL. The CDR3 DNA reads TGTGCCAGCAGCTTAGGGGGGACAAATGAAGCTTTCCTT.

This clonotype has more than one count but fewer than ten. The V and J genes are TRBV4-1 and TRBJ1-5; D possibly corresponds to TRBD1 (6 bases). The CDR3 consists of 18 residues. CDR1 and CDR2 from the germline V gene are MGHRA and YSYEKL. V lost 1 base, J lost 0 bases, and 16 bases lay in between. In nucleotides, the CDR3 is TGCGCCAGCAGCCAAGGTCGGGGGGCGAGTAATAGCAATCAGCCCCAGCATTTT. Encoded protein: CASSQGRGASNSNQPQHF.

The CDR3 protein is CSAPPPHGSGTSGRPSYEQYF. Written as DNA, the CDR3 is TGCAGTGCGCCCCCTCCTCACGGTTCCGGGACTAGCGGGAGGCCCTCCTACGAGCAGTACTTC. The chain has TRBV20-1 and TRBJ2-7; 15 bases are shared with TRBD2. J lost 0 bases, V lost 6 bases, and 21 bases had no gene match. Germline values: CDR1 DFQATT, CDR2 SNEGSKA (reference sequence). The CDR3 has 21 amino acids.

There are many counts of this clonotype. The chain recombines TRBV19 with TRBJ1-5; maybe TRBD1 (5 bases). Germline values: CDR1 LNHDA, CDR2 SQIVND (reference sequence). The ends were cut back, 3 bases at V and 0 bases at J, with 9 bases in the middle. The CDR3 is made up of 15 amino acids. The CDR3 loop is CASSMTAYSNQPQHF. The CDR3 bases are TGTGCCAGTAGTATGACAGCGTATAGCAATCAGCCCCAGCATTTT.

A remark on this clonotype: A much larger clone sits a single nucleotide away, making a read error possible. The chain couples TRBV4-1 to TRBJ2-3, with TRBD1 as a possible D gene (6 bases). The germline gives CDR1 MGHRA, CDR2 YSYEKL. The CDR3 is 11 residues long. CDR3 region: CASSQTGTQYF. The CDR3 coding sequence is TGCGCCAGCAGCCAGACAGGTACGCAGTATTTT.

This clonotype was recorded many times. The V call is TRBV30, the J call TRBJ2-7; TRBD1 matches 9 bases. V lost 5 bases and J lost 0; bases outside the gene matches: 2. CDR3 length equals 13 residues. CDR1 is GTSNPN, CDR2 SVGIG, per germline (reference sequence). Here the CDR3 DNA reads TGTGCCTGGGGACAGGGGTACTCCTACGAGCAGTACTTC. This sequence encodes CAWGQGYSYEQYF.

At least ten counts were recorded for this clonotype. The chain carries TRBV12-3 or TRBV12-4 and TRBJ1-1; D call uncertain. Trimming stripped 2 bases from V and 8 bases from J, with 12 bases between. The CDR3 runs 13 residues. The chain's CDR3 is CASSLTGSSEAFF. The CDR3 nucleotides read TGTGCCAGCAGTTTAACGGGGAGCTCCGAAGCTTTCTTT.

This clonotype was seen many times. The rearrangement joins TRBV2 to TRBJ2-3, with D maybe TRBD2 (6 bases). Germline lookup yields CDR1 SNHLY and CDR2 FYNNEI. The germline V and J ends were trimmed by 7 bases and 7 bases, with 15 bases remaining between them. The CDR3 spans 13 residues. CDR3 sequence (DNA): TGTGCCAGCACCACAAGGGGACTCTATACGCAGTATTTT. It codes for CASTTRGLYTQYF.

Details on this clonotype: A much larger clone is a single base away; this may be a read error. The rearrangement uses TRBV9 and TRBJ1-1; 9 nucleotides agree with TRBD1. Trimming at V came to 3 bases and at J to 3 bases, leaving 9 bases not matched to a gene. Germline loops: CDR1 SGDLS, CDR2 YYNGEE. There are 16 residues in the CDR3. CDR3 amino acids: CASSARRTGEDTEAFF. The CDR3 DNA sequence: TGTGCCAGCAGCGCCCGTAGGACAGGGGAAGACACTGAAGCTTTCTTT.

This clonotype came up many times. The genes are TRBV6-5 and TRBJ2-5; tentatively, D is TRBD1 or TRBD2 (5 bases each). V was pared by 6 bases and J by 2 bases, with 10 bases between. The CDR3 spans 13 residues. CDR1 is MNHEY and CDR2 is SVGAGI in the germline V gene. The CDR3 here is CASRGDGQETQYF. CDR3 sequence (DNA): TGTGCCAGCAGGGGGGACGGTCAAGAGACCCAGTACTTC.

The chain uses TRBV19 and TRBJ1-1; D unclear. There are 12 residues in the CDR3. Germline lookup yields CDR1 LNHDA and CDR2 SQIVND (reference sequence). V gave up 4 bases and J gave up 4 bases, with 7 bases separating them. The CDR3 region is CASSRGTTEAFF. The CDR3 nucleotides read TGTGCCAGTAGTAGGGGTACCACTGAAGCTTTCTTT. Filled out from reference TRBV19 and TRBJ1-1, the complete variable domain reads DGGITQSPKYLFRKEGQNVTLSCEQNLNHDAMYWYRQDPGQGLRLIYYSQIVNDFQKGDIAEGYSVSREKKESFPLTVTSAQKNPTAFYLCASSRGTTEAFFGQGTRLTVV.

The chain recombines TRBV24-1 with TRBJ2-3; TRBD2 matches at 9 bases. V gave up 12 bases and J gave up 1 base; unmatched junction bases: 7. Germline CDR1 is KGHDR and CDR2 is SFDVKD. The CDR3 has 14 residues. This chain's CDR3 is CAAELAGGTDTQYF. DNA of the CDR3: TGTGCCGCCGAATTAGCGGGGGGCACAGATACGCAGTATTTT.

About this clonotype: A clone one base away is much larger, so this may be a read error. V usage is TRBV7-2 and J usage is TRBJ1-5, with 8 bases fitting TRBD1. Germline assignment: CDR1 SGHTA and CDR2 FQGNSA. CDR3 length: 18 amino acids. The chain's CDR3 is CVSSPEGGTGWYNQPQHF. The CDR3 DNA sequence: TGTGTCAGCAGCCCAGAAGGGGGGACAGGTTGGTACAATCAGCCCCAGCATTTT. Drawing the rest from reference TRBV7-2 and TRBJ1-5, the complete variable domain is GAGVSQSPSNKVTEKGKDVELRCDPISGHTALYWYRQSLGQGLEFLIYFQGNSAPDKSGLPSDRFSAERTGGSVSTLTIQRTQQEDSAVYLCVSSPEGGTGWYNQPQHFGDGTRLSIL.

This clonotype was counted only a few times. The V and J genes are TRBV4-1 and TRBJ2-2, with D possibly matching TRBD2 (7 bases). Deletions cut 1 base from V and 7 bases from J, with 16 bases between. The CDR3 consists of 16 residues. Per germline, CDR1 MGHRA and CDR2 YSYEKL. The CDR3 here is CASSQVGGGAIGELFF. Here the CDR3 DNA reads TGCGCCAGCAGCCAAGTTGGGGGGGGGGCGATCGGGGAGCTGTTTTTT.

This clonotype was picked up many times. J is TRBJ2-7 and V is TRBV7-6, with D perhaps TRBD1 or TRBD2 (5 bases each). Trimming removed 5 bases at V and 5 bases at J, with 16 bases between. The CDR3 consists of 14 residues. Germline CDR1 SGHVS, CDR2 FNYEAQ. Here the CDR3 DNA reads TGTGCCAGCAGCCCAGGGACCAACCCCGACGAGCAGTACTTC. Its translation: CASSPGTNPDEQYF.

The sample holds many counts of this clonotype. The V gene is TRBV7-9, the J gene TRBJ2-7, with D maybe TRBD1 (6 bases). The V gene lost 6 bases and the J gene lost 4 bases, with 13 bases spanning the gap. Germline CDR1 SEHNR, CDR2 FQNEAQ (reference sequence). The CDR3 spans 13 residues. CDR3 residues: CASRDSTRYEQYF. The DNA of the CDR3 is TGTGCCAGCAGGGACAGTACTCGGTACGAGCAGTACTTC.

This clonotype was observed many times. CDR3 nucleotides: TGTGCCAGTACCTGGGACAGTCGCACAGATACGCAGTATTTT. Translation: CASTWDSRTDTQYF. The rearrangement links TRBV2 to TRBJ2-3; 7 nucleotides agree with TRBD1. Germline CDR1 is SNHLY and CDR2 is FYNNEI. The CDR3 extends over 14 amino acids. V shed 9 bases, J shed 1 base, and the junction held 7 bases outside the gene matches.

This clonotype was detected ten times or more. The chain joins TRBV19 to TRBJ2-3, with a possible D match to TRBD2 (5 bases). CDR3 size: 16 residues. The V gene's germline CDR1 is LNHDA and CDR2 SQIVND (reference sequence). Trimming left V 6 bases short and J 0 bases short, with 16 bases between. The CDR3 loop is CASRRASLPSTDTQYF. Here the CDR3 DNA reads TGTGCCAGTAGGAGGGCCTCCCTACCGAGCACAGATACGCAGTATTTT.

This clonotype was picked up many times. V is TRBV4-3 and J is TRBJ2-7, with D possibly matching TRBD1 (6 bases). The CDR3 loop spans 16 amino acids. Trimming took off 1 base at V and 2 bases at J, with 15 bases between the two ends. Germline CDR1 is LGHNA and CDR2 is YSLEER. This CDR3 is CASSQGSGTSAYEQYF. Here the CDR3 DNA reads TGCGCCAGCAGCCAAGGCTCCGGGACATCGGCCTACGAGCAGTACTTC.

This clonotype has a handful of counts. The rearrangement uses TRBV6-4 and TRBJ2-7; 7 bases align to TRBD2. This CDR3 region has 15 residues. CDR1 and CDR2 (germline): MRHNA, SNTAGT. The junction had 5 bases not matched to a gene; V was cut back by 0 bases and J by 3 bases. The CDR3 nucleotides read TGTGCCAGCAGTGACTCTCCCGGGGAGGGCTACGAGCAGTACTTC. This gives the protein CASSDSPGEGYEQYF.

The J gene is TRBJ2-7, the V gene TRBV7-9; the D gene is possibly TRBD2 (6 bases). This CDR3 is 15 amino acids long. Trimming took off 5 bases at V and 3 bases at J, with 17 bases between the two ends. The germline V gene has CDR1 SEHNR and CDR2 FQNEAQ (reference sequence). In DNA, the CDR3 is TGTGCCAGCAGCGCTGGAGGGTCTTACTACTACGAGCAGTACTTC. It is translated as CASSAGGSYYYEQYF.

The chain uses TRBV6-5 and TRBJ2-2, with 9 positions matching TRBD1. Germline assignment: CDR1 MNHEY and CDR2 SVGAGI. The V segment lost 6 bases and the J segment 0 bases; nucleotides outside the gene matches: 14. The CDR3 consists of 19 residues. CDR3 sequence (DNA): TGTGCCAGCAGAAGGACCGGGACAGGGAGTCTTCCGAACACCGGGGAGCTGTTTTTT. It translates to CASRRTGTGSLPNTGELFF.

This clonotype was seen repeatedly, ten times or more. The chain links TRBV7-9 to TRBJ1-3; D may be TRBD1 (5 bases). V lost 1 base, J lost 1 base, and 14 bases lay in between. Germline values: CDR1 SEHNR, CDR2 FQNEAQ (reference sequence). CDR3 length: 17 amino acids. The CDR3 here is CASSLGPPGPSGNTIYF. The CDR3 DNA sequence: TGTGCCAGCAGCTTAGGACCCCCGGGGCCTTCTGGAAACACCATATATTTT.

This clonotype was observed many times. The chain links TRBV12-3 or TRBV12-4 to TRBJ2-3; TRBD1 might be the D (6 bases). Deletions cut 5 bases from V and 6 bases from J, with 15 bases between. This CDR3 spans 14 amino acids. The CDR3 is CASSLKGRGDTQYF. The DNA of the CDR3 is TGTGCCAGCAGTCTCAAGGGTAGGGGGGATACGCAGTATTTT.

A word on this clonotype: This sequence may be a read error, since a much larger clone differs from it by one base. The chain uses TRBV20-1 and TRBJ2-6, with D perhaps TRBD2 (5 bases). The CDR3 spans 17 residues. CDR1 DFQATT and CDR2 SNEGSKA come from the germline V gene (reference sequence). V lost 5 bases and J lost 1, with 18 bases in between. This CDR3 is CSAGPLVPLSGANVLTF. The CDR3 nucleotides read TGCAGTGCTGGCCCACTAGTTCCCCTTTCTGGGGCCAACGTCCTGACTTTC.